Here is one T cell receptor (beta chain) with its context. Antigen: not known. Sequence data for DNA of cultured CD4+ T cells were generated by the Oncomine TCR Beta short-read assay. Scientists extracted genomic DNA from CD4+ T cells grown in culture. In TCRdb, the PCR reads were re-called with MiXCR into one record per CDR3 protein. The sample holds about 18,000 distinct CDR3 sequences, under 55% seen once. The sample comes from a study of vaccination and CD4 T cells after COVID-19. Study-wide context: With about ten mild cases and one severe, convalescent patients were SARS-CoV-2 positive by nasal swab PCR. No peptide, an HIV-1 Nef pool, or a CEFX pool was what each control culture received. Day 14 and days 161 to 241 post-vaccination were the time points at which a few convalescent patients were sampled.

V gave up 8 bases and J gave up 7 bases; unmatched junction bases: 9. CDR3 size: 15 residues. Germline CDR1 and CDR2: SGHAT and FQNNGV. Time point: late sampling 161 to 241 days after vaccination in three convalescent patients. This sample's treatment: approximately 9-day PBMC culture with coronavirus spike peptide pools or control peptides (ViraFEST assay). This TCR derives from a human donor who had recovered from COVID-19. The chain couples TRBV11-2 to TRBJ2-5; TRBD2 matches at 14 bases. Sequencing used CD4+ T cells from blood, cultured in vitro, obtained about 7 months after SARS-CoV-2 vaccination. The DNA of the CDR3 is TGTGCCAGCCGGACTAGCGGGAGGTCGATTGGGACCCAGTACTTC. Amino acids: CASRTSGRSIGTQYF.